This TCR beta chain was found in a study of blood T cell repertoires in COVID-19 (dated by TCRdb to between 2020 and 2021). Broadly, across the study: Samples from collaborators originated in the United States, Italy and Spain and spanned both the acute and convalescent phases of COVID-19. The repertoires were made available in a free public database intended to serve as a resource for research on the immune response to SARS-CoV-2. Subjects who had been exposed to COVID-19, were actively infected with it, or had recovered from it provided the deeply sampled blood TCRbeta repertoires that made up the dataset. The prospective study material was composed of cDNA or gDNA derived from T cells, B-cell-depleted T cells, or PBMCs. The samples were drawn from the first 160 participants of the ongoing ImmuneRACE study and from over 950 subjects provided by 6 global collaborators. Sample metadata almost always included a de-identified subject ID, COVID-19 status, age in years and sex. Where HLA class I and class II types were available, the types were taken from metadata supplied by the sample provider, not from assay-based typing.

Its CDR3 holds 15 amino acids, cysteine through phenylalanine. Only the CDR3 portion is preserved as DNA: 45 bases, with reading frame beginning at the first base. Clipping removes 7 bases from V and 3 bases from J, with 8 as the unmatched junction base count. CDR1 and CDR2 (MNHEY, SVGAGI) derive from the germline V gene. General conclusions and limits of the study: The quantity of clinical and demographic metadata differed by source and by participant and was supplied without curation.

Each collaborating institution followed its own protocols to collect whole blood in K2EDTA tubes. Collaborator samples were shipped for TCRbeta analysis as frozen whole blood, isolated PBMCs, or DNA extracted from either sample type. Only a few counts were recorded for this clone. Its antigen is unknown. Per-base quality was not reported, and no clone a single base away is much larger than it. The immunoSEQ Assay, a bias-controlled multiplex PCR, was used to amplify TCRbeta CDR3 regions from genomic DNA. The study's own analysis went as follows. The number of nucleated cells in each sample was estimated by amplification of reference gene primers within the assay. To quantify the absolute abundance of each unique TCRbeta CDR3 rearrangement, sequence reads were collapsed and filtered. For each sample, productive Simpson clonality was calculated by taking the square root of Simpson's diversity index across productive rearrangements. TCRdb limited this immuneACCESS table to in-frame rearrangements with V and J called. A share of clones is missing; checked studies link under half to unresolved V genes, and the rest is unexplained. V and J calls and clone size are copied from that table; D and trimming were computed from the DNA. This sample gives approximately 130,000 clones in total; about 77% of them show up just once. The ten largest clones capture roughly 20% of the sample.

The V and J genes are TRBV6-5 and TRBJ1-1, with 10 bases in between that match TRBD1. The sequenced sample consisted of peripheral blood. This TCR was recovered from a man of 80 years or more with acute or convalescent COVID-19. The CDR3 region has the sequence CASTNRGTGDTEAFF. The bases are TGTGCCAGCACCAACAGGGGGACAGGGGACACTGAAGCTTTCTTT.